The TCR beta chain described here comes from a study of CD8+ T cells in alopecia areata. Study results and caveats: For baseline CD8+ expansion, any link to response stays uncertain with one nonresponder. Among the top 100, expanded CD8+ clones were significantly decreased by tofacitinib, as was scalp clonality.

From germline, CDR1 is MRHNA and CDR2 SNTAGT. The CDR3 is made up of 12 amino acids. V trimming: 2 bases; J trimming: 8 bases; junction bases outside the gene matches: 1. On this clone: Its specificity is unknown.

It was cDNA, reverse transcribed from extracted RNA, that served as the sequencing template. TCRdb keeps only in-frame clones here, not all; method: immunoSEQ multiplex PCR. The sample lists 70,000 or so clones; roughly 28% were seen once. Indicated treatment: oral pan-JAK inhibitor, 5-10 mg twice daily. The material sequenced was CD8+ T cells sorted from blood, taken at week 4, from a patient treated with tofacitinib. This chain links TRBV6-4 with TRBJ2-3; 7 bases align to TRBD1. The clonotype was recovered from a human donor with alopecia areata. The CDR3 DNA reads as TGTGCCAGCAGTGACGCAGGGGGTACGCAGTATTTT. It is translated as CASSDAGGTQYF.